This T cell receptor beta chain was observed in a study of blood T cell repertoires in COVID-19. For the study at large: COVID-19 samples collected from the United States, Italy and Spain covered acute and convalescent phases. T cells, B-cell-depleted T cells, or PBMCs supplied cDNA or gDNA.

Original methodology: Reference gene primer amplification yielded estimated nucleated cell counts. The protocol was immunoSEQ multiplex PCR, while the TCRdb copy is restricted to in-frame clones and leaves out a portion. That table furnishes V, J and clone size, whereas the DNA furnished D and trimming. Here the sample spans tens of thousands of clones, approximately 91% being singletons. Germline V gives CDR1 SGHRS, CDR2 YFSETQ. V was pared by 7 bases and J by 4 bases, with 6 bases of the junction left unmatched. This CDR3 is 15 amino acids long. The sequence came from a man aged 55 to 70 with acute or convalescent COVID-19. Sequencing was performed on peripheral blood. The chain recombines TRBV5-1 with TRBJ2-3, with 13 bases lining up with TRBD2. CDR3 amino acids: CASATSGRVADTQYF. For the CDR3, the DNA is TGCGCCAGCGCCACTAGCGGGAGGGTCGCAGATACGCAGTATTTT.